These T cell receptor beta chains were read from a single sample in a study of OX40 agonist ivuxolimab in advanced cancers. The assay was immunoSEQ multiplex PCR, and TCRdb's table has in-frame clones only and misses some. This table has 75,000 to 90,000 clones, around 90% appearing once. The source was CD4+ or CD8+ T cells sorted from blood, collected in a trial of the OX40 agonist ivuxolimab. These receptors all stem from an adult with an advanced solid tumor such as melanoma, head and neck, liver or kidney cancer. The CDR3 runs from the conserved cysteine through the conserved F or W. A D gene is named only where the DNA matches it firmly. Some rows mark clone size as missing; the rest say once, few, many or name a class of expanded clone.

V	J	D	size	DNA	CDR3
TRBV6-5	TRBJ2-1	TRBD2	.	TGTGCCAGCAGTTACACTAGCGGGGGCTTCAATGAGCAGTTCTTC	CASSYTSGGFNEQFF
TRBV6-6	TRBJ1-4	.	.	TGTGCCAGCAGTCCGCTAATTAATGAAAAACTGTTTTTT	CASSPLINEKLFF
TRBV5-4	TRBJ2-5	TRBD1	.	TGTGCCAGCAGCCTACAGGGGGCGGGGGAGACCCAGTACTTC	CASSLQGAGETQYF
TRBV4-3	TRBJ2-1	TRBD2	.	TGCGCCAGCAGCCAAGATAGCGGGGGGTTACCCTACAATGAGCAGTTCTTC	CASSQDSGGLPYNEQFF
TRBV9	TRBJ1-1	.	.	TGTGCCAGCAACGCGGGCGGGAACACTGAAGCTTTCTTT	CASNAGGNTEAFF
TRBV10-2	TRBJ2-1	.	few	TGCGCCAGCAGAAGTTCTCACTACAATGAGCAGTTCTTC	CASRSSHYNEQFF
TRBV27	TRBJ1-3	.	.	TGTGCCAGCAGTTTAGACCAATTATTGACAGACTCTGGAAACACCATATATTTT	CASSLDQLLTDSGNTIYF
TRBV30	TRBJ1-6	.	.	TGTGCCTGGAGTGTCCGGGGTGTTAATTCACCCCTCCACTTT	CAWSVRGVNSPLHF
TRBV19	TRBJ2-1	.	.	TGTGCCAGTAGTATAGGAGATAACTCCTATGAGCAGTTCTTC	CASSIGDNSYEQFF
TRBV19	TRBJ1-3	.	.	TGTGCCAGTAGCTTTTTGGCAGGAGGGGGAAACACCATATATTTT	CASSFLAGGGNTIYF
TRBV28	TRBJ2-3	TRBD2	.	TGTGCCAGCGGGACTAGCGGAAACACAGATACGCAGTATTTT	CASGTSGNTDTQYF
TRBV27	TRBJ1-5	.	few	TGTGCCAGCAGTTTTACCGGGCGCAATCAGCCCCAGCATTTT	CASSFTGRNQPQHF
TRBV28	TRBJ1-3	.	once	TGTGCCACCGAAAGGGCACCAGGAAACACCATATATTTT	CATERAPGNTIYF
TRBV2	TRBJ1-3	TRBD1	.	TGTGCCAGCAGACTCGGACAGGTTAGCTCTGGAAACACCATATATTTT	CASRLGQVSSGNTIYF
TRBV5-6	TRBJ1-1	.	.	TGTGCCAGCAGCTTGGAGGGCGGATGGACTGAAGCTTTCTTT	CASSLEGGWTEAFF
TRBV6-1	TRBJ2-1	TRBD2	.	TGTGCCAGCAGTGAACTCTTAGCGGGGGGGCCGATTAATGAGCAGTTCTTC	CASSELLAGGPINEQFF
TRBV28	TRBJ2-1	TRBD1	.	TGTGCCAGCAGTTCTCTAACCGGGACAGCCTACAATGAGCAGTTCTTC	CASSSLTGTAYNEQFF
TRBV4-3	TRBJ1-5	.	.	TGCGCCAGCAGCCAAGTCGGGGAGAATCAGCCCCAGCATTTT	CASSQVGENQPQHF
TRBV28	TRBJ1-5	.	.	TGTGCCAGCAGTTCTCAATACGTCCCCCATAGAGCCCAGCATTTT	CASSSQYVPHRAQHF
TRBV30	TRBJ1-4	TRBD1	.	TGTGCCTGGGGTTGGGGGACAGAACTGTTTTTT	CAWGWGTELFF
TRBV2	TRBJ2-3	.	.	TGTGCCAGCAGTCCGGAGTCCCCCGATACGCAGTATTTT	CASSPESPDTQYF
TRBV28	TRBJ2-1	.	.	TGTGCCAGTACGATGGGGTCGTACAATGAGCAGTTCTTC	CASTMGSYNEQFF
TRBV30	TRBJ1-5	.	.	TGTGCCTGGAGTAAGGGTCTTTATAGCAATCAGCCCCAGCATTTT	CAWSKGLYSNQPQHF
TRBV4-2	TRBJ2-1	.	.	TGTGCCAGCAGCCAAGACCGGGACTGGAGCTATGAGCAGTTCTTC	CASSQDRDWSYEQFF
TRBV27	TRBJ1-1	.	.	TGTGCCAGCAGAACAAGCGCCGGGACAAACACTGAAGCTTTCTTT	CASRTSAGTNTEAFF
TRBV15	TRBJ2-3	.	.	TGTGCCACCAGCAGAGTATTGGAGACAAGTATCACAGATACGCAGTATTTT	CATSRVLETSITDTQYF
TRBV27	TRBJ2-2	TRBD1	.	TGTGCCAGCAGCTCCCCGGGACAGGGGACCGGGGAGCTGTTTTTT	CASSSPGQGTGELFF
TRBV30	TRBJ1-3	.	.	TGTGCCTGGATCGGTCCCACCTCTGGAAACACCATATATTTT	CAWIGPTSGNTIYF
TRBV6-1	TRBJ2-7	.	.	TGTGCCAGCAGTGAAGCCGGGGACCTGTCCTACGAGCAGTACTTC	CASSEAGDLSYEQYF
TRBV28	TRBJ2-3	.	once	TGTGCCAGCAGTTTTGGGACACTGACTAGCACAGATACGCAGTATTTT	CASSFGTLTSTDTQYF
TRBV5-1	TRBJ2-2	.	few	TGCGCCAGCAGTTCGAACACCGGGGAGCTGTTTTTT	CASSSNTGELFF
TRBV6-6	TRBJ1-1	.	.	TGTGCCAGCAGTTACGGGGGTGAATCCACTGAAGCTTTCTTT	CASSYGGESTEAFF
TRBV28	TRBJ1-3	TRBD1	.	TGTGCCAGCAGTATAGCTCCCGGGACAGAGGCTGGAAACACCATATATTTT	CASSIAPGTEAGNTIYF
TRBV30	TRBJ2-7	.	once	TGTGCCTGGAGTACGAGGGGACGGCTAGGCGAGCAGTACTTC	CAWSTRGRLGEQYF
TRBV10-3	TRBJ2-1	TRBD2	.	TGTGCCATCAGTACGGGACTAGCGGTTAACAATGAGCAGTTCTTC	CAISTGLAVNNEQFF
TRBV28	TRBJ2-7	.	.	TGTGCCAGCAGTTTGAGGGGAGGAGAGCAGTACTTC	CASSLRGGEQYF
TRBV6-1	TRBJ2-4	TRBD2	.	TGTGCCAGCAGTGGCGGACTAGCGGGAGACGGTTGGTACATTCAGTACTTC	CASSGGLAGDGWYIQYF
TRBV29-1	TRBJ2-1	TRBD2	.	TGCAGCGGGATGGGACTAGCGGGAGGGCGTAATGAGCAGTTCTTC	CSGMGLAGGRNEQFF
TRBV6-5	TRBJ1-5	.	.	TGTGCCAGCTCCTCCGCGAGTCATCAGCCCCAGCATTTT	CASSSASHQPQHF
TRBV5-1	TRBJ2-5	.	.	TGCGCCAGTCTAACAGAGACCCAGTACTTC	CASLTETQYF
TRBV28	TRBJ1-3	.	.	TGTGCCAGCAGGGACCCGGTGAGCTCTGGAAACACCATATATTTT	CASRDPVSSGNTIYF
TRBV7-9	TRBJ1-3	TRBD1	once	TGTGCCAGCAGCGTTCAGACAGGGGGAAACACCATATATTTT	CASSVQTGGNTIYF